The 15 T cell receptor beta chains in this list originate from one sample, sequenced in a study of blood T cell repertoires in COVID-19. The assay was immunoSEQ multiplex PCR, and TCRdb's table has in-frame clones only and misses some. Among roughly 65,000 clones listed, about 80% were seen once. Sequenced: peripheral blood. These receptors were taken from a human donor in a cohort sampled during active COVID-19.

The V and J genes are TRBV7-2 and TRBJ1-5; D not certain. CDR3 length: 16 amino acids. CDR1 SGHTA and CDR2 FQGNSA come from the germline V gene. V lost 5 bases, J lost 2 bases, and 16 bases lay in between. CDR3 nucleotide sequence: TGTGCCAGCAGCCCCAACGGAGGGAGGCGCAATCAGCCCCAGCATTTT. It codes for CASSPNGGRRNQPQHF. Full variable domain (remainder filled in from reference TRBV7-2 and TRBJ1-5): GAGVSQSPSNKVTEKGKDVELRCDPISGHTALYWYRQSLGQGLEFLIYFQGNSAPDKSGLPSDRFSAERTGGSVSTLTIQRTQQEDSAVYLCASSPNGGRRNQPQHFGDGTRLSIL.

This chain joins TRBV28 and TRBJ2-2; possible D gene TRBD1, 6 bases. V dropped 4 bases and J dropped 6 bases, with 18 bases sitting between them. Germline-derived CDR1 and CDR2 are MDHEN and SYDVKM. This CDR3 has 16 amino acids. CDR3 DNA: TGTGCCAGCAGTTCAGGGGTCAGGGCCTATCCCGGGGAGCTGTTTTTT. Its translation is CASSSGVRAYPGELFF.

This clone was observed a few times. This chain connects TRBV7-6 to TRBJ1-4; 8 nucleotides agree with TRBD1. The germline gives CDR1 SGHVS, CDR2 FNYEAQ. The junction had 9 bases not matched to a gene; V was cut back by 2 bases and J by 1 base. This CDR3 is built from 18 residues. In DNA, the CDR3 is TGTGCCAGCAGCTTAAGAGTTCCCGGGACAGGAACTAATGAAAAACTGTTTTTT. Translating it yields CASSLRVPGTGTNEKLFF.

V usage is TRBV2 and J usage is TRBJ1-1, with D uncertain. The V gene's germline CDR1 is SNHLY and CDR2 FYNNEI. Trimming took 4 bases from V and 8 from J, leaving 8 bases between them. This CDR3 spans 11 amino acids. The CDR3 DNA reads TGTGCCAGCAGTGCGCGGGTAGAAGCTTTCTTT. Translated, it gives CASSARVEAFF.

The rearrangement joins TRBV6-2 or TRBV6-3 to TRBJ2-2; D might be TRBD2 (5 bases). The V end lost 6 bases, the J end lost 6 bases, and 17 bases lay between the germline ends. Germline CDR1 is MNHEY and CDR2 is SVGEGT. The CDR3 length is 15 residues. CDR3 in DNA: TGTGCCAGCAGCAAAACTAGAACGGGTCCCGGGGAGCTGTTTTTT. Encoded protein: CASSKTRTGPGELFF.

The genes are TRBV7-2 and TRBJ2-7, with 7 bases identical to TRBD2. Per the germline V gene, CDR1 is SGHTA and CDR2 is FQGNSA. There are 16 residues in the CDR3. J lost 5 bases, V lost 1 base, and 11 bases had no gene match. The CDR3 protein is CASSLVGGGSGHEQYF. DNA of the CDR3: TGTGCCAGCAGCTTAGTGGGTGGCGGGAGCGGCCACGAGCAGTACTTC.

Only one count was recorded for this clone. This rearrangement joins TRBV5-1 to TRBJ2-3; TRBD1 aligns across 12 bases. Germline values: CDR1 SGHRS, CDR2 YFSETQ. The CDR3 is made up of 15 amino acids. Trimming at V came to 3 bases and at J to 5 bases, leaving 4 bases not matched to a gene. CDR3 nucleotides: TGCGCCAGCAGCTGGGACAGGGGGCAAAGAGATACGCAGTATTTT. It is translated as CASSWDRGQRDTQYF. Looking up the rest from reference TRBV5-1 and TRBJ2-3 gives the full variable domain: KAGVTQTPRYLIKTRGQQVTLSCSPISGHRSVSWYQQTPGQGLQFLFEYFSETQRNKGNFPGRFSGRQFSNSRSEMNVSTLELGDSALYLCASSWDRGQRDTQYFGPGTRLTVL.

The chain is built from TRBV29-1 and TRBJ2-5, with D possibly being TRBD2 (7 bases). Germline V gives CDR1 SQVTM, CDR2 ANQGSEA. This CDR3 spans 13 amino acids. The V gene lost 8 bases and the J gene lost 5 bases, with 18 bases spanning the gap. DNA for the CDR3: TGCAGCTTAACGGAGGGGGGGGTGGAGACCCAGTACTTC. This encodes CSLTEGGVETQYF.

The chain uses TRBV5-4 and TRBJ2-1; TRBD1 matches 10 bases. The J segment lost 8 bases and the V segment lost 2 bases, leaving 4 bases of the junction unmatched. Germline-derived CDR1 and CDR2 are SGHNT and YYREEE (reference sequence). The CDR3 has 14 residues. The chain's CDR3 is CASSFRDRGDEQFF. CDR3 nucleotide sequence: TGTGCCAGCAGCTTCCGGGACAGGGGTGATGAGCAGTTCTTC.

The V call is TRBV28, the J call TRBJ2-1; D not certain. From germline, CDR1 is MDHEN and CDR2 SYDVKM. V was shortened by 6 bases and J by 3 bases, with 12 bases between the two germline ends. The CDR3 is 14 amino acids. This CDR3 is CASRVAPGYNEQFF. The CDR3 bases are TGTGCCAGCAGAGTAGCCCCTGGCTACAATGAGCAGTTCTTC. The entire variable domain, with the rest obtained from reference TRBV28 and TRBJ2-1, is as follows: DVKVTQSSRYLVKRTGEKVFLECVQDMDHENMFWYRQDPGLGLRLIYFSYDVKMKEKGDIPEGYSVSREKKERFSLILESASTNQTSMYLCASRVAPGYNEQFFGPGTRLTVL.

The rearrangement joins TRBV5-1 to TRBJ1-1; 7 bases map to TRBD1. CDR3 length: 14 residues. V shed 0 bases, J shed 3 bases, and the junction held 2 bases outside the gene matches. Germline CDR1 is SGHRS and CDR2 is YFSETQ. CDR3 loop: CASSLVGGDTEAFF. Here the CDR3 DNA reads TGCGCCAGCAGCTTGGTAGGGGGCGACACTGAAGCTTTCTTT.

In this sample, this clone turned up a few times. The V and J genes are TRBV6-2 or TRBV6-3 and TRBJ2-5; no firm D call. This CDR3 contains 13 residues. The ends were cut back, 2 bases at V and 4 bases at J, with 8 bases in the middle. Germline V gives CDR1 MNHEY, CDR2 SVGEGT. The CDR3 DNA reads as TGTGCCAGCAGTTACGTCCTTATAGAGACCCAGTACTTC. Translation gives CASSYVLIETQYF.

CDR3 bases: TGTGCCAGCAGCGTCGACAGGGGAGATACGCAGTATTTT. Translation gives CASSVDRGDTQYF. The genes are TRBV7-2 and TRBJ2-3, with 8 bases aligning to TRBD1. Germline CDR1 is SGHTA and CDR2 is FQGNSA. J gave up 5 bases and V 5 bases, and 3 bases lay outside the gene matches. The CDR3 totals 13 residues. The variable domain in full, completed from reference TRBV7-2 and TRBJ2-3, reads GAGVSQSPSNKVTEKGKDVELRCDPISGHTALYWYRQSLGQGLEFLIYFQGNSAPDKSGLPSDRFSAERTGGSVSTLTIQRTQQEDSAVYLCASSVDRGDTQYFGPGTRLTVL.

The chain employs TRBV28 and TRBJ1-5, with D uncertain. V was trimmed by 1 base and J by 1 base, leaving 8 bases between them. The CDR3 consists of 15 residues. Germline V gene data show CDR1 as MDHEN and CDR2 as SYDVKM. As DNA, the CDR3 is TGTGCCAGCAGTTTATTTGGAGGGAGCAATCAGCCCCAGCATTTT. This codes for CASSLFGGSNQPQHF.

The chain recombines TRBV5-1 with TRBJ2-3, with 8 bases lining up with TRBD2. The CDR3 covers 15 residues. Germline-derived CDR1 and CDR2 are SGHRS and YFSETQ. Unmatched junction bases numbered 4, after V lost 4 bases and J lost 0 bases. CDR3 loop: CASSMSGGSTDTQYF. DNA of the CDR3: TGCGCCAGCAGCATGAGCGGGGGTAGCACAGATACGCAGTATTTT.